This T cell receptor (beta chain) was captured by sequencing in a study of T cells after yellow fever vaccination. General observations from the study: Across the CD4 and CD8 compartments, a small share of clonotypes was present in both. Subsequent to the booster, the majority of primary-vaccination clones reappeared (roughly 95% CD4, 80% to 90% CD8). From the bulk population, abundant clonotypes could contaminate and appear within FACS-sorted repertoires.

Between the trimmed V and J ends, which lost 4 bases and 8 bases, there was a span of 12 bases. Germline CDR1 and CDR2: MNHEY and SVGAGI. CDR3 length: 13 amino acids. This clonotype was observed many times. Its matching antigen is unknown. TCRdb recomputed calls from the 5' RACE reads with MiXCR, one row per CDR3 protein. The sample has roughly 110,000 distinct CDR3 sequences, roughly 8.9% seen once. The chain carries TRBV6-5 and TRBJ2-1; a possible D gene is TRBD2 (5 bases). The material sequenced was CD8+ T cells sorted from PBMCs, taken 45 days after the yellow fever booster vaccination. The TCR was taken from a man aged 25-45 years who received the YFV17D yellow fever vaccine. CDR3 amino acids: CASSSGVPHEQFF. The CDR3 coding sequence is TGTGCCAGCAGTTCCGGGGTCCCACATGAGCAGTTCTTC.